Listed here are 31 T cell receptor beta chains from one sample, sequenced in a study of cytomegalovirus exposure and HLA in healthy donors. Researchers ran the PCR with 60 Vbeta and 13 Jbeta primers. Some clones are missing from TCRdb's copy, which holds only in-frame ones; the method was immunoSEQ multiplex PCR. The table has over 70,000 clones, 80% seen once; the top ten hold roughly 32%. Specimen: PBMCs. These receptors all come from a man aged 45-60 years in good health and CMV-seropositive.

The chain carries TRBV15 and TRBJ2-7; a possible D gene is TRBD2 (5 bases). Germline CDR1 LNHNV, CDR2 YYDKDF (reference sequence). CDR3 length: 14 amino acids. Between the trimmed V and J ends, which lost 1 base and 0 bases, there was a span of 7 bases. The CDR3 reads CATSRVRGSYEQYF. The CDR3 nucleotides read TGTGCCACCAGCAGAGTCCGGGGCTCCTACGAGCAGTACTTC.

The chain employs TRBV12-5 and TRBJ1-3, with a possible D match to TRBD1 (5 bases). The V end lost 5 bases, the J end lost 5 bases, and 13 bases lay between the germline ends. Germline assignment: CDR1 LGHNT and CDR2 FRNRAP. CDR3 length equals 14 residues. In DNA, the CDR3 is TGTGCTAGTGGTGCTGGAGGGGCCAGAAACACCATATATTTT. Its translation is CASGAGGARNTIYF.

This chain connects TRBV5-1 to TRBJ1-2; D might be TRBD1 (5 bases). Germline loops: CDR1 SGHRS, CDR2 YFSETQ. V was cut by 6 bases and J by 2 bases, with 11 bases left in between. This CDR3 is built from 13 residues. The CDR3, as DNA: TGCGCCAGCAAGGACATCTTAAACTATGGCTACACCTTC. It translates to CASKDILNYGYTF.

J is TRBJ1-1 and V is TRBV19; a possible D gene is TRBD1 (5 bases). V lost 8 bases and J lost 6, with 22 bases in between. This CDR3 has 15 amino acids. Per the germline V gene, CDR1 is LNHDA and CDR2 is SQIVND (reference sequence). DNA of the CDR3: TGTGCCAGTTCTGCCCTGAAGGGGCGCGTCGCTGAAGCTTTCTTT. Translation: CASSALKGRVAEAFF.

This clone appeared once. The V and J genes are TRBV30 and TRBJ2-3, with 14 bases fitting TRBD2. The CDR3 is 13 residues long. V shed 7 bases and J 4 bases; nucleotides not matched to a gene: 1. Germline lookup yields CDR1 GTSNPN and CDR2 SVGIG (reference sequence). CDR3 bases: TGTGCCTTGGGACTAGCGGGGGCAGATACGCAGTATTTT. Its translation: CALGLAGADTQYF.

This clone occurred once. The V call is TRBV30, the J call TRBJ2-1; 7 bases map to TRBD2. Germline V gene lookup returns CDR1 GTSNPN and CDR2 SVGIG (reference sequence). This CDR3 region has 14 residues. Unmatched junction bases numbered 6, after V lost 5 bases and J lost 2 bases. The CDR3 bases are TGTGCCTGGGGGGAGGGAAGAACCTACAATGAGCAGTTCTTC. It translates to CAWGEGRTYNEQFF. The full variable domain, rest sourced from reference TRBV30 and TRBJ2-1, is SQTIHQWPATLVQPVGSPLSLECTVEGTSNPNLYWYRQAAGRGLQLLFYSVGIGQISSEVPQNLSASRPQDRQFILSSKKLLLSDSGFYLCAWGEGRTYNEQFFGPGTRLTVL.

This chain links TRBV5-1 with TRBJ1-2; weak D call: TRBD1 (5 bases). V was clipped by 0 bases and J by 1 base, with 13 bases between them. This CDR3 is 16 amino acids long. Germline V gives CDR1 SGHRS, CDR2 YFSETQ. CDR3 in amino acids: CASSLAGGADNYGYTF. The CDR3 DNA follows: TGCGCCAGCAGCTTGGCGGGCGGGGCAGATAACTATGGCTACACCTTC.

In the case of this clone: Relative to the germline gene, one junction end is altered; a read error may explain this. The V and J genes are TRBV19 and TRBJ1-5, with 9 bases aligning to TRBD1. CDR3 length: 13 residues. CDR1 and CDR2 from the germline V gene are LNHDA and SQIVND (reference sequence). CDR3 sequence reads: CAGSITGGPPQHF. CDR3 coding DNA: TGTGCCGGTAGTATTACAGGGGGCCCGCCCCAGCATTTT.

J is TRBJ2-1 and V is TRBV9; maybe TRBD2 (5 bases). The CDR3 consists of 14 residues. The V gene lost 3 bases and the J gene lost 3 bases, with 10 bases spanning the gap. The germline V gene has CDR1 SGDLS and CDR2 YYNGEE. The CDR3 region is CASSDGLFYNEQFF. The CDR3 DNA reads TGTGCCAGCAGCGATGGACTCTTCTACAATGAGCAGTTCTTC.

CDR3 protein: CASSESPRTHEQYF. Here the CDR3 DNA reads TGCGCCAGCAGTGAGTCCCCCCGAACCCACGAGCAGTACTTC. The J gene is TRBJ2-5, the V gene TRBV10-2; D remains ambiguous. TRBJ2-7 matches the DNA end more closely, so the J call is doubtful. Germline CDR1 and CDR2: WSHSY and SAAADI. This CDR3 contains 14 residues.

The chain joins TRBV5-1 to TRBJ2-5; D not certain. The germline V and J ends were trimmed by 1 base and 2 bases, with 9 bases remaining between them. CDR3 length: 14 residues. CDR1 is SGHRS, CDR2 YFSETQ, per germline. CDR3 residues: CASSLLSEQETQYF. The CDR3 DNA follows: TGCGCCAGCAGCTTGTTAAGCGAACAAGAGACCCAGTACTTC. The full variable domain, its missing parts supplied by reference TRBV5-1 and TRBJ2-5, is KAGVTQTPRYLIKTRGQQVTLSCSPISGHRSVSWYQQTPGQGLQFLFEYFSETQRNKGNFPGRFSGRQFSNSRSEMNVSTLELGDSALYLCASSLLSEQETQYFGPGTRLLVL.

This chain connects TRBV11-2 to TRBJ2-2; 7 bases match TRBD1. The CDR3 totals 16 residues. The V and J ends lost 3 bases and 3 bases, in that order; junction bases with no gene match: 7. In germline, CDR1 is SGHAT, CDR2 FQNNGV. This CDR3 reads CASSFDLGQYTGELFF. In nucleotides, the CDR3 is TGTGCCAGCAGCTTCGACCTGGGACAGTACACCGGGGAGCTGTTTTTT.

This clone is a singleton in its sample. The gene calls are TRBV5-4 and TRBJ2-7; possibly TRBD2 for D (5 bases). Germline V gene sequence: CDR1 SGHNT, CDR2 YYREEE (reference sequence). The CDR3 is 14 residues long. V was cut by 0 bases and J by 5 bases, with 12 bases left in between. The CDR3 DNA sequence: TGTGCCAGCAGCTTGGTGGCGGGCGGCCACGAGCAGTACTTC. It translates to CASSLVAGGHEQYF.

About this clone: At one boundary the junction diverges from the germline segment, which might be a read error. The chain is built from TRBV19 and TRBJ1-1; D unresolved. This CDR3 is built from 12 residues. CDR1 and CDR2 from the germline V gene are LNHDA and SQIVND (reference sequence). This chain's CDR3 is CASRAGLGWEIF. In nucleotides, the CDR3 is TGTGCCAGTCGGGCAGGCTTGGGGTGGGAGATCTTT.

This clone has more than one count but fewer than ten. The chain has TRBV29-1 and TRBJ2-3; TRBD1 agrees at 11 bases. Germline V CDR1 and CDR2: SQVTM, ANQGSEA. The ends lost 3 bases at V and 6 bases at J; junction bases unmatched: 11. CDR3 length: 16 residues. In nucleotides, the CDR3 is TGCAGCGTTGAGCGGGACAGGGGGTCGTATGCGGATACGCAGTATTTT. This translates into CSVERDRGSYADTQYF.

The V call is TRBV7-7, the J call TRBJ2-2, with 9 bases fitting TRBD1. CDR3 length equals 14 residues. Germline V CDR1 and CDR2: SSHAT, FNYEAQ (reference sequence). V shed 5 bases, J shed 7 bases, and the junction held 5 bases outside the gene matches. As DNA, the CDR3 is TGTGCCAGCAGCCCGGACAGGGGTTTCGGGGAGCTGTTTTTT. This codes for CASSPDRGFGELFF.

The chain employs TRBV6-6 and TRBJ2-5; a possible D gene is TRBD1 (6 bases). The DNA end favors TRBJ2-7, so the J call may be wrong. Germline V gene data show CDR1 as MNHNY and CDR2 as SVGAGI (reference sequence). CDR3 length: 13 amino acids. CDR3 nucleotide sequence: TGTGCCAGCAGTTTACGACCAGGGGACGAGCAGTACTTC. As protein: CASSLRPGDEQYF.

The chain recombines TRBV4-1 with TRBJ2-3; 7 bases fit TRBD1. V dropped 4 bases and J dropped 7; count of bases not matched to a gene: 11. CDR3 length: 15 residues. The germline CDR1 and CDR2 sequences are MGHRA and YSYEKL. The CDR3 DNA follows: TGCGCCAGCAGCCCATCGACAGGGACGGGGCATACGCAGTATTTT. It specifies CASSPSTGTGHTQYF.

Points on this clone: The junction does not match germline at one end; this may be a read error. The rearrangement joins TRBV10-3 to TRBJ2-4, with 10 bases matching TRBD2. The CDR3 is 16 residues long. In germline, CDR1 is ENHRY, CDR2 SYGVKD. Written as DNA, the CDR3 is TGTGCCATCAGTGCACTAGCGGGACTAGCCAAAAACAGTCAGTACTTC. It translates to CAISALAGLAKNSQYF.

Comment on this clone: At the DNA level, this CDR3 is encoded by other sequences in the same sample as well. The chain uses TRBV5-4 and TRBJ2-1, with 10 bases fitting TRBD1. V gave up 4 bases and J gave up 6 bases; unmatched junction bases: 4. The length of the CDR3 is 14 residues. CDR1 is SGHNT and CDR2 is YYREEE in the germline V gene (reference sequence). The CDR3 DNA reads TGTGCCAGCAGCCGTAGGACAGGGGGCAATGAGCAGTTCTTC. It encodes CASSRRTGGNEQFF.

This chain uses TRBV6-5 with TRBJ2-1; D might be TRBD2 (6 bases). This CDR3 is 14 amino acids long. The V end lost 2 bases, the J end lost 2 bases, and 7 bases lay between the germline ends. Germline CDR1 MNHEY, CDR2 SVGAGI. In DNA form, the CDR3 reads TGTGCCAGCAGTTACGGAGGGGCCTACAATGAGCAGTTCTTC. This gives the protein CASSYGGAYNEQFF.

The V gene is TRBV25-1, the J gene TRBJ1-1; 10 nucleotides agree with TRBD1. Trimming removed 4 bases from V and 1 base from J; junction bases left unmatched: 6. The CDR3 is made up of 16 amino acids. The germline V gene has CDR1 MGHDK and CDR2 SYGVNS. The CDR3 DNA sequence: TGTGCCAGCAGTGCTCGGACAGGGGGGACGAACACTGAAGCTTTCTTT. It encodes CASSARTGGTNTEAFF.

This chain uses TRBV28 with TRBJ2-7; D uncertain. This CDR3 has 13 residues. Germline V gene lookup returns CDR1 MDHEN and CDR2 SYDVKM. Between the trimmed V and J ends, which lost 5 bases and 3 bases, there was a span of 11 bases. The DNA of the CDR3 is TGTGCCAGCAGTCCGAGGCCGGGCTACGAGCAGTACTTC. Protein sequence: CASSPRPGYEQYF.

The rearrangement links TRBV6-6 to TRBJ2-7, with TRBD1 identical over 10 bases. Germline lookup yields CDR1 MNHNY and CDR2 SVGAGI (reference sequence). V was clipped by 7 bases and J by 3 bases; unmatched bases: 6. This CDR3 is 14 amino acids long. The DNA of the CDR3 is TGTGCCAGCATCAACCGGGACAGGGGCTACGAGCAGTACTTC. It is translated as CASINRDRGYEQYF.

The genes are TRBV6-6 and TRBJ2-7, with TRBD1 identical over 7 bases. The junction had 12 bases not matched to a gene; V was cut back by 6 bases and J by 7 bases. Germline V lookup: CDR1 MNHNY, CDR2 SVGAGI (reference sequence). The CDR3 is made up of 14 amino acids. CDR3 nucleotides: TGTGCCAGCAGGCCCCGGACAGGCGTCGGTGAGCAGTACTTC. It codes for CASRPRTGVGEQYF.

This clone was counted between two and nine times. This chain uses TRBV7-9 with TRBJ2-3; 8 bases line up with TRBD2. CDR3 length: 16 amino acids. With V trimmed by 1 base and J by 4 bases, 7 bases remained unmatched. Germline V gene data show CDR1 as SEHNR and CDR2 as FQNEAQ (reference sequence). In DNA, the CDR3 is TGTGCCAGCAGCTTAGGAGGTAGCGGGACGGCAGATACGCAGTATTTT. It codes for CASSLGGSGTADTQYF.

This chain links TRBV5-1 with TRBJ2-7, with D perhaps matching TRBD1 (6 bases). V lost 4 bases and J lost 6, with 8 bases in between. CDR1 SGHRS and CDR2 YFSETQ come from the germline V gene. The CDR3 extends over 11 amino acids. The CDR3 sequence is CASSRDTEQYF. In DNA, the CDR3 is TGCGCCAGCAGCCGGGACACCGAGCAGTACTTC.

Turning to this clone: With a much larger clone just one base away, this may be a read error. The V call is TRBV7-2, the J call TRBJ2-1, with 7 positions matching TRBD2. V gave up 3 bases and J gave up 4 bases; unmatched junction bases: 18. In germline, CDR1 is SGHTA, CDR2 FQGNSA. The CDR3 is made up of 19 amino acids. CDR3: CASSFSLPEGGILYNEQFF. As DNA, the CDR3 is TGTGCCAGCAGCTTTTCCCTCCCGGAGGGAGGGATACTTTACAATGAGCAGTTCTTC.

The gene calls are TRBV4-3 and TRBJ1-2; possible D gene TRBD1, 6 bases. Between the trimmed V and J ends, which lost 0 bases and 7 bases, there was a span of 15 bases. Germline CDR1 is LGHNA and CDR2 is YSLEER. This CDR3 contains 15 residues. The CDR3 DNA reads TGCGCCAGCAGCCAAGATCAACGGGGGGCACTTGGCTACACCTTC. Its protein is CASSQDQRGALGYTF.

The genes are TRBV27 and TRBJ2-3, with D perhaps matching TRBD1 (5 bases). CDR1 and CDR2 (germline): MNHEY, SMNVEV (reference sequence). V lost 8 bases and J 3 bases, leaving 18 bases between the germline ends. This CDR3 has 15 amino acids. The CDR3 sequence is CASGSLGRGTDTQYF. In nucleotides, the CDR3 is TGTGCCAGCGGGTCTTTGGGTAGGGGAACAGATACGCAGTATTTT.

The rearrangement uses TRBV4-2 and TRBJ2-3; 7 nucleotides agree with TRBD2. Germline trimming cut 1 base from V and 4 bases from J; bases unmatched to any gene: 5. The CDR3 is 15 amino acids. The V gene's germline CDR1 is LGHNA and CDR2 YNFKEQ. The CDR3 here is CASSQADGRPDTQYF. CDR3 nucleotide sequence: TGTGCCAGCAGCCAAGCCGACGGGAGGCCAGATACGCAGTATTTT.